One sample yielded the 26 T cell receptor beta chains listed below, sequenced in a study of blood T cell repertoires in COVID-19. TCRdb's table, derived via immunoSEQ multiplex PCR, lists solely in-frame clones and lacks some. The table shows roughly 150,000 clones, with approximately 86% occurring only once. Material for sequencing was PBMCs or T cells enriched from blood (not recorded which). The receptors were gathered from a woman aged 40 to 50 who had been exposed to COVID-19.

The J gene is TRBJ2-1, the V gene TRBV29-1; 14 bases agree with TRBD2. V was pared by 4 bases and J by 6 bases, with 11 bases of the junction left unmatched. Germline V gene sequence: CDR1 SQVTM, CDR2 ANQGSEA. CDR3 length: 17 amino acids. CDR3 bases: TGCAGCGTTGTCTCTCGAAAGACTAGCGGGAGGGCCAATGAGCAGTTCTTC. It codes for CSVVSRKTSGRANEQFF.

The rearrangement uses TRBV25-1 and TRBJ1-5; D gene uncertain. Germline lookup yields CDR1 MGHDK and CDR2 SYGVNS. CDR3 length: 13 residues. Trimming cost V 5 bases and J 3 bases, with 8 bases left between them. CDR3 DNA: TGTGCCAGCAGTCGGTCAAACAATCAGCCCCAGCATTTT. It is translated as CASSRSNNQPQHF.

This clone was recorded only once. The rearrangement links TRBV7-9 to TRBJ2-7; 8 bases match TRBD1. This CDR3 spans 14 amino acids. V trimming: 4 bases; J trimming: 6 bases; junction bases outside the gene matches: 8. Germline-derived CDR1 and CDR2 are SEHNR and FQNEAQ (reference sequence). CDR3 bases: TGTGCCAGCAGCTCACGACAGGGGAATACCGAGCAGTACTTC. Translating gives CASSSRQGNTEQYF.

This rearrangement joins TRBV18 to TRBJ2-6; TRBD1 matches at 9 bases. Germline values: CDR1 KGHSH, CDR2 LQKENI. The CDR3 consists of 17 residues. After removal of 2 bases from V and 0 bases from J, the junction contained 2 bases not matched to a gene. The CDR3 DNA is TGTGCCAGCTCACCAACAGGGGGCACCTCTGGGGCCAACGTCCTGACTTTC. This sequence encodes CASSPTGGTSGANVLTF.

The genes are TRBV3-1 (or the pseudogene TRBV3-2) and TRBJ1-1; TRBD1 aligns across 8 bases. The CDR3 is 15 residues long. The ends lost 4 bases at V and 0 bases at J; junction bases unmatched: 4. CDR1 LGHDT and CDR2 YNNKEL come from the germline V gene (reference sequence). CDR3 protein: CASSPLTGVNTEAFF. The CDR3 nucleotides are TGTGCCAGCAGCCCGTTGACAGGGGTGAACACTGAAGCTTTCTTT.

J is TRBJ2-1 and V is TRBV4-1, with 7 bases that match TRBD1. The CDR3 is 17 residues long. V dropped 3 bases and J dropped 9; count of bases not matched to a gene: 17. Germline loops: CDR1 MGHRA, CDR2 YSYEKL. The CDR3 here is CASSQGALPGQIPEQFF. The CDR3 region has the DNA TGCGCCAGCAGCCAGGGGGCCCTGCCGGGACAGATCCCTGAGCAGTTCTTC.

The chain links TRBV10-2 to TRBJ1-2; TRBD1 agrees at 10 bases. The ends lost 0 bases at V and 8 bases at J; junction bases unmatched: 21. The germline gives CDR1 WSHSY, CDR2 SAAADI. This CDR3 has 20 amino acids. The CDR3 region is CASSESRMGQGTLPSVGYTF. CDR3 in DNA: TGCGCCAGCAGTGAGTCAAGAATGGGACAGGGGACGCTGCCCTCGGTGGGCTACACCTTC.

CDR3 in DNA: TGTGCCAGCAGCTCCAGACTAGCGGGACGCCAGACCCAGTACTTC. It translates to CASSSRLAGRQTQYF. The chain employs TRBV13 and TRBJ2-5, with 11 bases identical to TRBD2. J lost 6 bases, V lost 4 bases, and 7 bases had no gene match. Per germline, CDR1 PRHDT and CDR2 FYEKMQ (reference sequence). This CDR3 region has 15 residues.

The genes are TRBV5-1 and TRBJ2-3; 14 nucleotides align to TRBD2. V shed 4 bases and J 2 bases; nucleotides not matched to a gene: 3. Germline V gene lookup returns CDR1 SGHRS and CDR2 YFSETQ. The CDR3 sequence is 16 residues long. The CDR3 DNA follows: TGCGCCAGCAGCCCGGGACTAGCGGGGGACACAGATACGCAGTATTTT. The encoded protein is CASSPGLAGDTDTQYF.

The chain employs TRBV10-3 and TRBJ2-1; 10 bases line up with TRBD1. In germline, CDR1 is ENHRY, CDR2 SYGVKD. J gave up 7 bases and V 6 bases, and 9 bases lay outside the gene matches. The CDR3 contains 15 residues. The CDR3 is CAIREGQGPGNEQFF. CDR3 sequence (DNA): TGTGCCATCAGGGAGGGACAGGGGCCGGGGAATGAGCAGTTCTTC.

V gene TRBV6-2 or TRBV6-3 combines with J gene TRBJ1-2; 7 bases fit TRBD1. J gave up 4 bases and V 2 bases, and 4 bases lay outside the gene matches. The CDR3 is 14 amino acids. Germline V CDR1 and CDR2: MNHEY, SVGEGT. The CDR3 nucleotides read TGTGCCAGCAGTTACCGACAGGGAGGCTATGGCTACACCTTC. Encoded protein: CASSYRQGGYGYTF.

The chain joins TRBV5-6 to TRBJ1-4; TRBD1 matches at 10 bases. CDR1 is SGHDT, CDR2 YYEEEE, per germline. CDR3 length: 17 residues. The V gene end was trimmed by 5 bases and the J gene end by 7 bases; junction bases not matched to a gene: 14. The chain's CDR3 is CASSVNTGTGDFEKLFF. DNA for the CDR3: TGTGCCAGCAGTGTAAACACCGGGACAGGGGATTTTGAAAAACTGTTTTTT.

DNA of the CDR3: TGCGCCAGCAGCTTGGCTCCCGGGGGCTACGAGCAGTACTTC. Its translation is CASSLAPGGYEQYF. This chain connects TRBV5-1 to TRBJ2-7, with D perhaps TRBD2 (6 bases). The CDR3 is made up of 14 amino acids. V lost 0 bases and J lost 3, with 10 bases in between. Germline loops: CDR1 SGHRS, CDR2 YFSETQ.

This chain links TRBV7-7 with TRBJ2-1; D is possibly TRBD1 (6 bases). The CDR3 runs to 16 residues. Germline V CDR1 and CDR2: SSHAT, FNYEAQ (reference sequence). With 4 bases removed from V and 2 bases from J, the gap between germline ends came to 15 bases. The CDR3 spells CASSSRQGSAYNEQFF. The DNA of the CDR3 is TGTGCCAGCAGCTCCCGTCAGGGGAGCGCCTACAATGAGCAGTTCTTC.

This clone was seen more than once but under ten times. V gene TRBV27 combines with J gene TRBJ1-2; 10 nucleotides line up with TRBD1. The CDR3 covers 17 residues. V lost 2 bases to trimming and J lost 8 bases; unmatched junction nucleotides: 14. From germline, CDR1 is MNHEY and CDR2 SMNVEV (reference sequence). The CDR3 spells CASSLIASGTGDRGYTF. The CDR3 nucleotides read TGTGCCAGCAGTTTAATAGCCTCCGGGACAGGGGATCGGGGCTACACCTTC.

CDR3 nucleotides: TGTGCCAGCTCACCAATCCCGAATGAGCAGTTCTTC. Translating gives CASSPIPNEQFF. The rearrangement joins TRBV18 to TRBJ2-1; D remains ambiguous. The CDR3 spans 12 residues. The V and J ends lost 2 bases and 7 bases respectively, with 6 bases between them. Germline V lookup: CDR1 KGHSH, CDR2 LQKENI.

The rearrangement joins TRBV18 to TRBJ2-5; a weak D match, TRBD1 (6 bases). Trimming removed 1 base at V and 5 bases at J, with 11 bases between. The CDR3 totals 14 residues. CDR1 and CDR2 from the germline V gene are KGHSH and LQKENI. The CDR3 DNA sequence: TGTGCCAGCTCACCACTAGGGGGTCGTGAGACCCAGTACTTC. Its protein product is CASSPLGGRETQYF.

The CDR3 spells CASSDGTERDAEAFF. The CDR3, as DNA: TGCGCCAGCAGTGATGGGACAGAAAGGGACGCTGAAGCTTTCTTT. The rearrangement joins TRBV10-1 to TRBJ1-1, with TRBD1 identical over 7 bases. The CDR3 totals 15 residues. Germline CDR1 WNHNN, CDR2 SYGVQD (reference sequence). Trimming at V came to 3 bases and at J to 6 bases, leaving 10 bases not matched to a gene.

V is TRBV19 and J is TRBJ1-2; D unresolved. Germline lookup yields CDR1 LNHDA and CDR2 SQIVND (reference sequence). V gave up 3 bases and J gave up 8 bases, with 13 bases separating them. The CDR3 runs to 13 residues. The CDR3 sequence: CASSIRGLFGYTF. For the CDR3, the DNA is TGTGCCAGTAGTATCAGAGGGCTTTTCGGCTACACCTTC.

This clone was picked up a small number of times. The gene calls are TRBV5-1 and TRBJ2-1; D remains unclear. Trimming pared 1 base from V and 15 bases from J, leaving 20 bases between. CDR3 length: 14 residues. Germline V lookup: CDR1 SGHRS, CDR2 YFSETQ. The CDR3 reads CASSLSMAAPARFF. The CDR3 nucleotides read TGCGCCAGCAGCTTGTCTATGGCGGCACCGGCTAGGTTCTTC.

The chain links TRBV5-1 to TRBJ2-5, with 8 bases matching TRBD2. V lost 8 bases and J lost 5; bases outside the gene matches: 8. The CDR3 consists of 13 residues. Per the germline V gene, CDR1 is SGHRS and CDR2 is YFSETQ. The chain's CDR3 is CASKAGEVETQYF. The CDR3 DNA reads as TGCGCCAGTAAAGCGGGGGAGGTCGAGACCCAGTACTTC.

The chain joins TRBV29-1 to TRBJ2-3, with 9 bases aligning to TRBD2. The CDR3 spans 14 residues. The V and J ends lost 6 bases and 7 bases, in that order; junction bases with no gene match: 11. The germline gives CDR1 SQVTM, CDR2 ANQGSEA. CDR3 sequence: CSVKGAGGIYTQYF. As DNA, the CDR3 is TGCAGCGTCAAGGGAGCGGGGGGCATCTATACGCAGTATTTT.

The rearrangement links TRBV6-4 to TRBJ2-1, with TRBD2 matching 7 bases. The CDR3 consists of 14 residues. The germline V gene encodes CDR1 MRHNA and CDR2 SNTAGT. The V gene end was trimmed by 2 bases and the J gene end by 8 bases; junction bases not matched to a gene: 6. The CDR3 here is CASSDGGSSDEQFF. In DNA form, the CDR3 reads TGTGCCAGCAGTGACGGCGGGAGTAGCGATGAGCAGTTCTTC.

The chain joins TRBV19 to TRBJ2-3, with 7 nucleotides matching TRBD2. This CDR3 contains 15 residues. CDR1 is LNHDA and CDR2 is SQIVND in the germline V gene (reference sequence). V gave up 3 bases and J gave up 4 bases; unmatched junction bases: 7. In DNA form, the CDR3 reads TGTGCCAGTAGTATCGCCGGGGGGTTCGCAGATACGCAGTATTTT. This codes for CASSIAGGFADTQYF. The whole variable domain, remainder taken from reference TRBV19 and TRBJ2-3, is DGGITQSPKYLFRKEGQNVTLSCEQNLNHDAMYWYRQDPGQGLRLIYYSQIVNDFQKGDIAEGYSVSREKKESFPLTVTSAQKNPTAFYLCASSIAGGFADTQYFGPGTRLTVL.

The J gene is TRBJ2-5, the V gene TRBV15, with D possibly matching TRBD2 (6 bases). Looked up from germline, CDR1 is LNHNV and CDR2 is YYDKDF (reference sequence). V lost 5 bases to trimming and J lost 4 bases, with 8 bases between them. The length of the CDR3 is 12 residues. This chain's CDR3 is CATSGGGETQYF. The CDR3 DNA reads TGTGCCACCAGCGGGGGAGGAGAGACCCAGTACTTC.

V is TRBV4-1 and J is TRBJ1-1, with 7 bases aligning to TRBD1. The CDR3 totals 15 residues. V was pared by 7 bases and J by 3 bases, with 11 bases of the junction left unmatched. Germline CDR1 and CDR2: MGHRA and YSYEKL. The CDR3 nucleotides are TGCGCCAGCATCCCGACAGGGAAAAGGGACACTGAAGCTTTCTTT. This encodes CASIPTGKRDTEAFF.